A selection of T cell receptor beta chains follows, all from one sample in a study of radiotherapy plus CTLA-4 blockade in lung cancer. Sequencing was performed with immunoSEQ multiplex PCR; in TCRdb, only in-frame clones are kept and a portion is missing. This table has about 87,000 clones, around 87% appearing once. The sample was peripheral blood, taken from a patient treated with radiotherapy plus ipilimumab. The receptors shown here come from a human donor with non-small cell lung cancer that progressed on radiotherapy plus ipilimumab. The CDR3 runs from the conserved cysteine through the conserved F or W. The D gene is left open where the match is weak. A row's size may be missing; if present it is once, few, many or a size class.

D gene | J gene | clone size | V gene | CDR3 DNA | CDR3 protein
. | TRBJ2-2 | . | TRBV11-3 | TGTGCCAGCAGCTTAGTTGGGGGCGCGAGCACCGGGGAGCTGTTTTTT | CASSLVGGASTGELFF
TRBD1 | TRBJ1-5 | . | TRBV5-8 | TGTGCCAGCAGCTCGACAGGGGGCGGCAATCAGCCCCAGCATTTT | CASSSTGGGNQPQHF
TRBD2 | TRBJ2-7 | . | TRBV29-1 | TGCAGCGTTTCGGGGCTCACGCCGGGACTAGGTAACCAGTACTTC | CSVSGLTPGLGNQYF
. | TRBJ2-7 | . | TRBV7-9 | TGTGCCAGCAGCGCCGGGACTTTCTACGAGCAGTACTTC | CASSAGTFYEQYF
. | TRBJ1-2 | . | TRBV9 | TGTGCCAGCAGCCGGGAGTCCAGGGCCATTAACTATGGCTACACCTTC | CASSRESRAINYGYTF
. | TRBJ1-2 | few | TRBV7-9 | TGTGCCAGCAGCCCCCCGGCAGGGGCTCTATTGGGCTACACCTTC | CASSPPAGALLGYTF
TRBD1 | TRBJ1-1 | once | TRBV4-2 | TGTGCCAGCAGCCACTCCCCCTGGCAGGGGGCGTCAACTGAAGCTTTCTTT | CASSHSPWQGASTEAFF
TRBD2 | TRBJ2-3 | . | TRBV10-3 | TGTGCCATCAGCTCCTCGGGGGGTAGCACAGATACGCAGTATTTT | CAISSSGGSTDTQYF
. | TRBJ2-5 | . | TRBV19 | TGTGCCAGTAGTCGACAGGGAGGCGAGGAGACCCAGTACTTC | CASSRQGGEETQYF
TRBD2 | TRBJ2-7 | . | TRBV18 | TGTGCCAGCTCACCCGCTAGCGGGAGTTACGAGCAGTACTTC | CASSPASGSYEQYF
. | TRBJ1-2 | . | TRBV6-5 | TGTGCCAGCAGACCGGGACGCAGCTATGGCTACACCTTC | CASRPGRSYGYTF
. | TRBJ1-2 | . | TRBV10-3 | TGTGCCATCAGTGATGCGGCGGTGGTCTATGGCTACACCTTC | CAISDAAVVYGYTF
TRBD1 | TRBJ1-2 | . | TRBV10-3 | TGTGCCATCAGACCTCGGGACAGGGATCCATATGGCTACACCTTC | CAIRPRDRDPYGYTF
. | TRBJ2-2 | once | TRBV7-6 | TGTGCCAGCAGCTTAGGACGGGGTCGCACGAACACCGGGGAGCTGTTTTTT | CASSLGRGRTNTGELFF
. | TRBJ1-4 | . | TRBV4-2 | TGTGCCAGCAGCCAAGATCACGGTGTCCGGGCTTCCCCGCTGTTTTTT | CASSQDHGVRASPLFF